The rows below give T cell receptor beta chains drawn from one sample of a study of blood T cells in healthy people across ages. From the 5' RACE reads, TCRdb called clonotypes with MiXCR, one entry per CDR3 protein. In the table there are approximately 850,000 distinct CDR3 sequences, around 42% of which are singletons. Sample: blood. Every receptor here comes from a man between 60 and 70 years old in good health. CDR3s leave out the opening cysteine and the closing phenylalanine or tryptophan. Fields, in order: CDR3 protein, V gene, CDR3 length, clone size, J gene. Rows may omit the clone size; those that give it use once, few, many or a size class.

CDR3aa: ASSQDATVYEQY; v_gene: TRBV3-1; len: 12; abundance: once; j_gene: NA
CDR3aa: ASSPDYRSEQY; v_gene: TRBV7-2; len: 11; abundance: few; j_gene: NA
CDR3aa: ASSLVYSTDTQY; v_gene: TRBV7-2; len: 12; abundance: NA; j_gene: TRBJ2-3
CDR3aa: ASSLALAGVEQY; v_gene: TRBV7-2; len: 12; abundance: NA; j_gene: TRBJ2-7
CDR3aa: ASSPSPLASTSNYGYT; v_gene: TRBV25-1; len: 16; abundance: many; j_gene: TRBJ1-2
CDR3aa: ASSNVAGSYNEQF; v_gene: TRBV6-6; len: 13; abundance: NA; j_gene: TRBJ2-1
CDR3aa: ASRPPSSKGLAKNIQY; v_gene: TRBV6-2/TRBV6-3; len: 16; abundance: few; j_gene: TRBJ2-4
CDR3aa: ASSQDKPGANVLT; v_gene: TRBV4-3; len: 13; abundance: NA; j_gene: TRBJ2-6
CDR3aa: ASSLGTGLINYGYT; v_gene: TRBV5-1; len: 14; abundance: NA; j_gene: TRBJ1-2
CDR3aa: ASSYMRGGQPQH; v_gene: TRBV6-2/TRBV6-3; len: 12; abundance: few; j_gene: TRBJ1-5
CDR3aa: ASSTPGSEQF; v_gene: TRBV6-2/TRBV6-3; len: 10; abundance: NA; j_gene: TRBJ2-1
CDR3aa: ASSLGHGRGTEAF; v_gene: TRBV12-3/TRBV12-4; len: 13; abundance: NA; j_gene: TRBJ1-1
CDR3aa: ASSPRLAGGKKDNEQY; v_gene: TRBV14; len: 16; abundance: NA; j_gene: TRBJ2-7
CDR3aa: ATCFSPTSPLH; v_gene: TRBV11-1; len: 11; abundance: few; j_gene: TRBJ1-6
CDR3aa: SAMTGVYEQY; v_gene: TRBV29-1; len: 10; abundance: few; j_gene: TRBJ2-7
CDR3aa: ASSLVAPSGQGYEQY; v_gene: TRBV7-2; len: 15; abundance: few; j_gene: TRBJ2-7
CDR3aa: ANSLATGSYEQY; v_gene: TRBV27; len: 12; abundance: NA; j_gene: TRBJ2-7
CDR3aa: ASSRVGGVAF; v_gene: TRBV7-9; len: 10; abundance: NA; j_gene: TRBJ1-1
CDR3aa: ASSQDGAVGAGEKLF; v_gene: TRBV4-3; len: 15; abundance: NA; j_gene: TRBJ1-4
CDR3aa: ASSLTPILGGEGYT; v_gene: TRBV7-3; len: 14; abundance: NA; j_gene: TRBJ1-2
CDR3aa: ASHGQGLNYGYT; v_gene: TRBV6-5; len: 12; abundance: NA; j_gene: TRBJ1-2
CDR3aa: SVVDRGSIGTQY; v_gene: TRBV29-1; len: 12; abundance: NA; j_gene: TRBJ2-3
CDR3aa: ASSSIAGGRENEQF; v_gene: TRBV7-9; len: 14; abundance: NA; j_gene: TRBJ2-1
CDR3aa: ASSTDPDRGWAPFYEQY; v_gene: TRBV11-2; len: 17; abundance: many; j_gene: TRBJ2-7
CDR3aa: ASSESGRMF; v_gene: TRBV2; len: 9; abundance: NA; j_gene: TRBJ2-1
CDR3aa: ASSPGTEWTQY; v_gene: TRBV11-1; len: 11; abundance: NA; j_gene: TRBJ2-5
CDR3aa: ASSLEGTGAEQY; v_gene: TRBV5-1; len: 12; abundance: few; j_gene: TRBJ2-5
CDR3aa: AILRWGRNSNQPQH; v_gene: TRBV21-1; len: 14; abundance: NA; j_gene: TRBJ1-5
CDR3aa: ASLPGHMMPYNEQF; v_gene: TRBV6-5; len: 14; abundance: few; j_gene: TRBJ2-1
CDR3aa: ASSHEYGRGQESNEKLF; v_gene: TRBV4-2; len: 17; abundance: NA; j_gene: TRBJ1-4
CDR3aa: ASSYRQVNEKLF; v_gene: TRBV6-5; len: 12; abundance: NA; j_gene: TRBJ1-4
CDR3aa: SAKSPGHMNTEAF; v_gene: TRBV20-1; len: 13; abundance: NA; j_gene: TRBJ1-1
CDR3aa: ASSPVGVTEAF; v_gene: TRBV5-1; len: 11; abundance: NA; j_gene: TRBJ1-1
CDR3aa: ASSLGSLKETQY; v_gene: TRBV7-9; len: 12; abundance: NA; j_gene: TRBJ2-5
CDR3aa: ASSTLTSGKGTGELF; v_gene: TRBV7-9; len: 15; abundance: NA; j_gene: TRBJ2-2
CDR3aa: ASNVADTQY; v_gene: TRBV7-9; len: 9; abundance: NA; j_gene: TRBJ2-3
CDR3aa: ASSRWTVNTEAF; v_gene: TRBV5-6; len: 12; abundance: NA; j_gene: TRBJ1-1
CDR3aa: ASSPRGFEGFSYNSPLH; v_gene: TRBV5-1; len: 17; abundance: NA; j_gene: TRBJ1-6
CDR3aa: AISLHNEQF; v_gene: TRBV5-1; len: 9; abundance: NA; j_gene: TRBJ2-1
CDR3aa: ASSRQILGETQY; v_gene: TRBV7-2; len: 12; abundance: NA; j_gene: TRBJ2-5
CDR3aa: ASSAEAKPYEQF; v_gene: TRBV28; len: 12; abundance: NA; j_gene: TRBJ2-1
CDR3aa: ASSSPTGGHNGQF; v_gene: TRBV12-3/TRBV12-4; len: 13; abundance: NA; j_gene: TRBJ2-1
CDR3aa: ASSDSEAAGTGDGYT; v_gene: TRBV25-1; len: 15; abundance: NA; j_gene: TRBJ1-2
CDR3aa: ATSDQTGQKKY; v_gene: TRBV24-1; len: 11; abundance: NA; j_gene: TRBJ2-3
CDR3aa: ASSPGLAGSSYNEQF; v_gene: TRBV6-2/TRBV6-3; len: 15; abundance: few; j_gene: TRBJ2-1
CDR3aa: ASSQGRPGSNSPLH; v_gene: TRBV14; len: 14; abundance: few; j_gene: TRBJ1-6
CDR3aa: ASSLNPDQETQY; v_gene: TRBV7-3; len: 12; abundance: NA; j_gene: TRBJ2-5
CDR3aa: ASSQAEYEQY; v_gene: TRBV3-1; len: 10; abundance: NA; j_gene: TRBJ2-7
CDR3aa: ASRETGTGNSPLH; v_gene: TRBV6-5; len: 13; abundance: NA; j_gene: TRBJ1-6
CDR3aa: ASSPPQTGAKYNEQF; v_gene: TRBV18; len: 15; abundance: few; j_gene: TRBJ2-1
CDR3aa: ASSVEPGGNIQY; v_gene: TRBV9; len: 12; abundance: NA; j_gene: NA
CDR3aa: SVESGPGGYT; v_gene: TRBV29-1; len: 10; abundance: NA; j_gene: TRBJ1-2
CDR3aa: ASSLMGGLETQY; v_gene: TRBV7-2; len: 12; abundance: NA; j_gene: TRBJ2-5
CDR3aa: ASSARDHYEQY; v_gene: TRBV6-2/TRBV6-3; len: 11; abundance: NA; j_gene: TRBJ2-7
CDR3aa: ATSDLGSGLAEQQF; v_gene: TRBV24-1; len: 14; abundance: NA; j_gene: TRBJ2-1
CDR3aa: ASSYRGAYEQY; v_gene: TRBV6-5; len: 11; abundance: few; j_gene: TRBJ2-7
CDR3aa: ASSQEDRGLSGANVLT; v_gene: TRBV4-3; len: 16; abundance: NA; j_gene: TRBJ2-6
CDR3aa: ASSLGWSAYEQY; v_gene: TRBV7-2; len: 12; abundance: few; j_gene: TRBJ2-7
CDR3aa: GARSDRVGYT; v_gene: TRBV20-1; len: 10; abundance: NA; j_gene: TRBJ1-2